Detailed here is one TCR beta chain. The data are from a study of blood T cell repertoires in COVID-19. In the study overall: PBMCs, B-cell-depleted T cells, or T cells were the source of the cDNA or gDNA that made up the material.

V was shortened by 8 bases and J by 4 bases, with 9 bases between the two germline ends. This CDR3 is 12 amino acids long. CDR1 is LNHDA, CDR2 SQIVND, per germline (reference sequence). The method was immunoSEQ multiplex PCR; TCRdb's version includes in-frame clones alone and lacks a portion of them. The sample yields roughly 100,000 clones, roughly nine tenths seen once. The receptor was isolated from a human donor in a cohort sampled during active COVID-19. The V call is TRBV19, the J call TRBJ1-5; TRBD1 might be the D (6 bases). Sequenced sample: peripheral blood. The CDR3 loop is CASRTANQPQHF. CDR3 DNA sequence: TGTGCCAGTCGGACAGCAAATCAGCCCCAGCATTTT.